The 18 T cell receptor beta chains presented below share a single source sample, sequenced in a study of identical twins. TCRdb re-derived calls from the 5' RACE reads in MiXCR, one entry per CDR3 protein. The repertoire holds around 220,000 distinct CDR3 sequences, over 11% seen once, with around 8.3% in the top ten. Sequencing input: memory (CD45RO+) T cells sorted from blood. The receptors stem from a woman between 18 and 29 years old in good health.

In its sample, this clonotype was seen many times. The chain links TRBV12-3 or TRBV12-4 to TRBJ1-5, with D tentatively TRBD1 (5 bases). The CDR3 spans 14 residues. Trimming stripped 6 bases from V and 7 bases from J, with 16 bases between. The CDR3 sequence is CASSPPGGIQPQHF. The CDR3 coding sequence is TGTGCCAGCAGCCCCCCGGGGGGAATACAGCCCCAGCATTTT.

V usage is TRBV6-6 and J usage is TRBJ2-2, with unresolved D. Trimming removed 5 bases from V and 7 bases from J, with 11 bases in between. There are 13 residues in the CDR3. CDR1 is MNHNY and CDR2 is SVGAGI in the germline V gene (reference sequence). Here the CDR3 reads CASSPDWGGELFF. CDR3 nucleotides: TGTGCCAGCAGTCCCGACTGGGGCGGGGAGCTGTTTTTT.

The rearrangement joins TRBV12-3 or TRBV12-4 to TRBJ1-2, with 7 bases identical to TRBD1. The trim removed 6 bases at V and 0 bases at J, leaving 7 bases unmatched. The CDR3 covers 15 residues. CDR3 coding DNA: TGTGCCAGCAGCAGCGGGACAGCAGCTAACTATGGCTACACCTTC. The encoded protein is CASSSGTAANYGYTF.

The V gene is TRBV20-1, the J gene TRBJ2-3, with 8 bases that match TRBD2. This CDR3 spans 13 amino acids. Germline V gene sequence: CDR1 DFQATT, CDR2 SNEGSKA (reference sequence). Trimming took 6 bases from V and 3 from J; bases not matched to a gene: 5. The CDR3 here is CSATVAGTDTQYF. CDR3 nucleotides: TGCAGTGCCACAGTAGCGGGGACAGATACGCAGTATTTT.

V gene TRBV20-1 combines with J gene TRBJ2-5; tentative D call: TRBD2 (7 bases). Trimming removed 3 bases at V and 4 bases at J, with 12 bases between. This CDR3 has 13 amino acids. Germline CDR1 is DFQATT and CDR2 is SNEGSKA (reference sequence). The CDR3 here is CSARGASGETQYF. DNA of the CDR3: TGCAGTGCTAGGGGGGCTAGCGGAGAGACCCAGTACTTC.

The chain uses TRBV6-1 and TRBJ1-1, with TRBD1 matching over 7 bases. The CDR3 consists of 13 residues. Unmatched junction bases numbered 5, after V lost 6 bases and J lost 4 bases. Germline V gives CDR1 MNHNS, CDR2 SASEGT. The CDR3 here is CASREQGSTEAFF. The CDR3 coding sequence is TGTGCCAGCAGGGAACAGGGGAGCACTGAAGCTTTCTTT.

This clonotype was picked up many times. This chain links TRBV12-3 or TRBV12-4 with TRBJ1-2; 12 nucleotides align to TRBD1. This CDR3 is built from 14 residues. V lost 3 bases, J lost 8 bases, and 4 bases stayed unmatched. CDR3 coding DNA: TGTGCCAGCAGTTTTCGTGGGACAGGGGGCGGCTACACCTTC. This encodes CASSFRGTGGGYTF.

This clonotype was picked up a small number of times. The J gene is TRBJ2-6, the V gene TRBV3-1; TRBD2 matches 11 bases. The V and J ends lost 9 bases and 0 bases, in that order; junction bases with no gene match: 7. The CDR3 sequence is 17 residues long. The germline gives CDR1 LGHDT, CDR2 YNNKEL (reference sequence). CDR3 loop: CASRTSGGLSGANVLTF. CDR3 nucleotide sequence: TGTGCCAGTCGTACTAGCGGGGGACTCTCTGGGGCCAACGTCCTGACTTTC.

In this sample, this clonotype turned up a few times. The chain carries TRBV20-1 and TRBJ2-1, with 12 nucleotides matching TRBD2. Germline trimming cut 3 bases from V and 10 bases from J; bases unmatched to any gene: 10. Germline V gives CDR1 DFQATT, CDR2 SNEGSKA (reference sequence). This CDR3 contains 15 residues. The CDR3 DNA reads TGCAGTGCTAGGGCCGGACTAGCGGGGTCGGGGGAGCAGTTCTTC. Amino acids: CSARAGLAGSGEQFF.

V and J are TRBV7-2 and TRBJ1-5; D is uncertain. The ends were cut back, 5 bases at V and 5 bases at J, with 13 bases in the middle. The germline CDR1 and CDR2 sequences are SGHTA and FQGNSA. The CDR3 length is 14 residues. The CDR3 is CASSPRRSDQPQHF. CDR3 DNA sequence: TGTGCCAGCAGCCCCAGGCGGTCGGATCAGCCCCAGCATTTT.

There are a few counts of this clonotype. Being one base from a much bigger clone, this may be a read error. The chain employs TRBV4-3 and TRBJ2-2; tentative D call: TRBD2 (5 bases). Germline V gene lookup returns CDR1 LGHNA and CDR2 YSLEER. The length of the CDR3 is 13 residues. The CDR3 here is CASSQEGTGELLF. CDR3 nucleotide sequence: TGCGCCAGCAGCCAAGAGGGTACCGGGGAGCTGCTTTTT.

This chain uses TRBV30 with TRBJ2-7; 8 bases match TRBD1. Germline lookup yields CDR1 GTSNPN and CDR2 SVGIG (reference sequence). Trimming at V came to 1 base and at J to 12 bases, leaving 5 bases not matched to a gene. The CDR3 runs 11 residues. This chain's CDR3 is CAWSGRQGRYF. The CDR3 nucleotides read TGTGCCTGGAGTGGTCGACAGGGGAGGTACTTC.

The genes are TRBV6-1 and TRBJ1-4; 7 bases agree with TRBD1. Germline CDR1 and CDR2: MNHNS and SASEGT. V shed 8 bases, J shed 8 bases, and the junction held 14 bases outside the gene matches. This CDR3 is built from 15 residues. CDR3 region: CASCTSAGGREKLFF. The CDR3 DNA follows: TGTGCCAGCTGCACCTCCGCAGGGGGGAGGGAAAAACTGTTTTTT.

The chain's CDR3 is CASSRSDDGEQYF. The CDR3 DNA is TGCGCCAGCAGCCGATCCGACGACGGCGAGCAGTACTTC. J is TRBJ2-7 and V is TRBV5-1, with unresolved D. Germline assignment: CDR1 SGHRS and CDR2 YFSETQ. V was cut by 4 bases and J by 6 bases, with 14 bases left in between. CDR3 length: 13 amino acids.

The rearrangement uses TRBV12-3 or TRBV12-4 and TRBJ2-2; 8 bases map to TRBD1. Trimming removed 7 bases from V and 5 bases from J; junction bases left unmatched: 12. This CDR3 contains 16 residues. The CDR3 nucleotides are TGTGCCAGCAACCCCAGACAGGGGAGGATGACCGGGGAGCTGTTTTTT. Translated: CASNPRQGRMTGELFF.

There are a few counts of this clonotype. V and J are TRBV12-3 or TRBV12-4 and TRBJ1-2, with 9 bases that match TRBD1. The V and J ends lost 4 bases and 11 bases, in that order; junction bases with no gene match: 8. This CDR3 region has 13 residues. Written as DNA, the CDR3 is TGTGCCAGCAGTTCCGGGACAGGGTTAGGTTACACCTTC. Translated, it gives CASSSGTGLGYTF.

A few counts support this clonotype. V is TRBV24-1 and J is TRBJ2-1; D is uncertain. The CDR3 consists of 13 residues. Looked up from germline, CDR1 is KGHDR and CDR2 is SFDVKD. V lost 1 base and J lost 4, with 4 bases in between. CDR3 bases: TGTGCCACCAGTGATTTAGGGTACAATGAGCAGTTCTTC. This encodes CATSDLGYNEQFF.

V gene TRBV7-2 combines with J gene TRBJ2-5, with D uncertain. Germline CDR1 is SGHTA and CDR2 is FQGNSA. The CDR3 spans 11 residues. Trimming removed 5 bases at V and 5 bases at J, with 6 bases between. In DNA form, the CDR3 reads TGTGCCAGCAGCCCGGACGAGACCCAGTACTTC. Translation gives CASSPDETQYF. The variable domain in full, with the rest retrieved from reference TRBV7-2 and TRBJ2-5, is GAGVSQSPSNKVTEKGKDVELRCDPISGHTALYWYRQSLGQGLEFLIYFQGNSAPDKSGLPSDRFSAERTGGSVSTLTIQRTQQEDSAVYLCASSPDETQYFGPGTRLLVL.